The 12 T cell receptor beta chains in this list originate from one sample, sequenced in a study of OX40 agonist ivuxolimab in advanced cancers. Only in-frame clones appear in the TCRdb table, and some are missing; sequencing was by immunoSEQ multiplex PCR. The sample records more than 60,000 clones, 75% to 90% being singletons. This specimen was CD4+ or CD8+ T cells sorted from blood, taken in a trial of the OX40 agonist ivuxolimab. The receptor set was obtained from an adult with an advanced solid tumor such as melanoma, head and neck, liver or kidney cancer.

V is TRBV11-2 and J is TRBJ2-1, with unresolved D. The length of the CDR3 is 11 residues. Trimming cost V 10 bases and J 10 bases, with 14 bases left between them. Germline V lookup: CDR1 SGHAT, CDR2 FQNNGV. CDR3 region: CATSLGEEQFF. The CDR3 DNA follows: TGTGCCACCTCTTTGGGCGAGGAGCAGTTCTTC.

The genes are TRBV7-8 and TRBJ2-3; 8 nucleotides agree with TRBD1. With V trimmed by 7 bases and J by 0 bases, 6 bases remained unmatched. Per the germline V gene, CDR1 is SGHVS and CDR2 is FQNEAQ. This CDR3 is 15 amino acids long. This CDR3 reads CASTLGQASTDTQYF. DNA for the CDR3: TGTGCCAGCACCTTGGGACAGGCTAGCACAGATACGCAGTATTTT.

The rearrangement joins TRBV2 to TRBJ2-2; the D gene is possibly TRBD1 (6 bases). Trimming shortened V by 3 bases and J by 6 bases, and 11 bases separated the two germline ends. CDR3 length equals 14 residues. Germline V gene sequence: CDR1 SNHLY, CDR2 FYNNEI. The CDR3 DNA reads TGTGCCAGCAGTGATCACAGGGTGGCCGGGGAGCTGTTTTTT. Protein: CASSDHRVAGELFF.

The DNA for the CDR3 is TGTGCCAGCAGCTGGGGGGGGACCTCCTACGAGCAGTACTTC. This sequence encodes CASSWGGTSYEQYF. This chain links TRBV5-4 with TRBJ2-7; 7 nucleotides line up with TRBD2. The germline CDR1 and CDR2 sequences are SGHNT and YYREEE (reference sequence). The V segment lost 3 bases and the J segment 0 bases; nucleotides outside the gene matches: 3. The length of the CDR3 is 14 residues.

The chain combines TRBV2 with TRBJ2-1; TRBD2 is a possible D gene (5 bases). Trimming took off 4 bases at V and 12 bases at J, with 7 bases between the two ends. Germline CDR1 reads SNHLY; CDR2 reads FYNNEI. CDR3 length: 10 residues. CDR3 DNA sequence: TGTGCCAGCAGTGGGACTTGGCAGTTCTTC. Translated: CASSGTWQFF.

This clone occurred once. This chain links TRBV5-4 with TRBJ1-1, with D possibly being TRBD1 (5 bases). The CDR3 sequence is 13 residues long. The germline V gene has CDR1 SGHNT and CDR2 YYREEE (reference sequence). V gave up 4 bases and J gave up 7 bases, with 14 bases separating them. CDR3 sequence reads: CASSIIGGGEAFF. The CDR3 DNA reads as TGTGCCAGCAGCATTATTGGTGGGGGTGAAGCTTTCTTT. The variable domain in full, completed from reference TRBV5-4 and TRBJ1-1, reads ETGVTQSPTHLIKTRGQQVTLRCSSQSGHNTVSWYQQALGQGPQFIFQYYREEENGRGNFPPRFSGLQFPNYSSELNVNALELDDSALYLCASSIIGGGEAFFGQGTRLTVV.

This chain uses TRBV6-5 with TRBJ1-1; D uncertain. In germline, CDR1 is MNHEY, CDR2 SVGAGI. The V end was cut by 1 base, the J end by 4 bases, with 10 bases between. This CDR3 is 14 amino acids long. The CDR3 region has the DNA TGTGCCAGCAGTTACTATCCCGGTAGCACTGAAGCTTTCTTT. Amino acid sequence: CASSYYPGSTEAFF.

The gene calls are TRBV7-8 and TRBJ2-3, with 10 bases lining up with TRBD2. Germline V gene sequence: CDR1 SGHVS, CDR2 FQNEAQ. The CDR3 is 15 residues long. V was pared by 1 base and J by 4 bases, with 2 bases of the junction left unmatched. CDR3 nucleotide sequence: TGTGCCAGCAGCTTAGGCGGGACTAGCGCAGATACGCAGTATTTT. Its protein product is CASSLGGTSADTQYF.

V and J are TRBV25-1 and TRBJ1-1; no clear D. CDR3 length equals 16 residues. In germline, CDR1 is MGHDK, CDR2 SYGVNS. Trimming took off 3 bases at V and 0 bases at J, with 14 bases between the two ends. The CDR3 nucleotides read TGTGCCAGCAGTGACCCGGGCGAGGGTATGAACACTGAAGCTTTCTTT. Residues: CASSDPGEGMNTEAFF.

The chain carries TRBV27 and TRBJ1-2; 7 bases align to TRBD1. Looked up from germline, CDR1 is MNHEY and CDR2 is SMNVEV (reference sequence). Losses at the gene ends were 3 bases for V and 4 bases for J; bases not matched to a gene: 8. CDR3 length equals 15 residues. The CDR3 DNA sequence: TGTGCCAGCAGTTTGTCGACAGGGAATCCCTATGGCTACACCTTC. Amino acids: CASSLSTGNPYGYTF.

Here the CDR3 DNA reads TGTGCCAGCAGTGTTGCGGGAACCTACAATGAGCAGTTCTTC. It yields the protein CASSVAGTYNEQFF. V gene TRBV6-1 combines with J gene TRBJ2-1; a possible D gene is TRBD2 (6 bases). Germline assignment: CDR1 MNHNS and CDR2 SASEGT. The CDR3 runs to 14 residues. Trimming pared 4 bases from V and 2 bases from J, leaving 9 bases between.

The rearrangement joins TRBV5-4 to TRBJ2-1; 9 bases align to TRBD2. Per germline, CDR1 SGHNT and CDR2 YYREEE (reference sequence). The CDR3 sequence is 16 residues long. V gave up 4 bases and J gave up 9 bases; unmatched junction bases: 14. The CDR3 DNA reads as TGTGCCAGCAGCCCGATCGGACTAGCGCCGAGGGGTGAGCAGTTCTTC. Amino acid sequence: CASSPIGLAPRGEQFF.